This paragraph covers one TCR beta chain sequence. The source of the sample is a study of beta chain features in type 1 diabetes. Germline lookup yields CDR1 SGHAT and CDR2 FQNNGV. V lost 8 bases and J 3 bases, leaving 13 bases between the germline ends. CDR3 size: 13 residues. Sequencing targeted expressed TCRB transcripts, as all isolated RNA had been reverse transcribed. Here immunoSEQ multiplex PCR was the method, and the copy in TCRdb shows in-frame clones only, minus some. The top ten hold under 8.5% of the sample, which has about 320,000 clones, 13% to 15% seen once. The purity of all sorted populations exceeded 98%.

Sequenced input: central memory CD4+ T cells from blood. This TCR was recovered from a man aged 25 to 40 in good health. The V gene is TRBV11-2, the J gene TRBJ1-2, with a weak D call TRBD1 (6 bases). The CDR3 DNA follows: TGTGCCAGCGCAAGACAGGCCCACTATGGCTACACCTTC. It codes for CASARQAHYGYTF.